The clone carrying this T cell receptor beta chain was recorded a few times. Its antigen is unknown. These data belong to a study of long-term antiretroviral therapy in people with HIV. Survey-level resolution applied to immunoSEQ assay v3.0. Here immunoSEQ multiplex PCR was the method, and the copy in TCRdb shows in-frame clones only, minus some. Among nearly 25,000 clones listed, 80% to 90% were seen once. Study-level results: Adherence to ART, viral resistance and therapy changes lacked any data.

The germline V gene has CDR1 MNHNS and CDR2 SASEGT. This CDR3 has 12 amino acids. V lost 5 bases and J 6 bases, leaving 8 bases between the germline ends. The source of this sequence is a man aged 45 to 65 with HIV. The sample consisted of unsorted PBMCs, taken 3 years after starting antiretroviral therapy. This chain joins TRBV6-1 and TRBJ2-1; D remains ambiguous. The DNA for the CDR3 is TGTGCCAGCAGTTGGTCTAGCAATGAGCAGTTCTTC. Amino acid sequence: CASSWSSNEQFF.